The 9 T cell receptor beta chains below all came from one sample that was sequenced in a study of T cell changes during pregnancy in multiple sclerosis. The repertoire was sequenced with immunoSEQ multiplex PCR; TCRdb's copy has only in-frame clones and lacks some. The sample includes 50,000 to 55,000 clones, 92% seen only once; the top ten take 0.39%. Specimen: CD4+ T cells from peripheral blood mononuclear cells, collected after pregnancy. These TCRs come from a female donor with multiple sclerosis, enrolled in a pregnancy study.

V and J are TRBV4-3 and TRBJ2-7, with D possibly TRBD2 on 5 matching bases. The CDR3 is made up of 13 amino acids. The V gene's germline CDR1 is LGHNA and CDR2 YSLEER. V was trimmed by 0 bases and J by 7 bases, leaving 10 bases between them. The CDR3 sequence: CASSQDPRGEQYF. The CDR3 nucleotides are TGCGCCAGCAGCCAAGATCCTCGAGGGGAGCAGTACTTC.

The chain joins TRBV5-1 to TRBJ1-1, with D perhaps matching TRBD1 (5 bases). Between the trimmed V and J ends, which lost 2 bases and 6 bases, there was a span of 11 bases. The CDR3 has 13 amino acids. The germline CDR1 and CDR2 sequences are SGHRS and YFSETQ. The CDR3 is CASSFPDTPEAFF. CDR3 nucleotides: TGCGCCAGCAGCTTCCCGGACACCCCTGAAGCTTTCTTT.

The chain couples TRBV27 to TRBJ1-1; D is unclear. With 5 bases removed from V and 1 base from J, the gap between germline ends came to 14 bases. From germline, CDR1 is MNHEY and CDR2 SMNVEV (reference sequence). The CDR3 is 15 residues long. This CDR3 is CASSLDRLGNTEAFF. As DNA, the CDR3 is TGTGCCAGCAGTCTAGACCGTCTGGGGAACACTGAAGCTTTCTTT.

The rearrangement links TRBV29-1 to TRBJ2-1; 13 nucleotides align to TRBD2. Trimming took 7 bases from V and 8 from J; bases not matched to a gene: 8. Germline-derived CDR1 and CDR2 are SQVTM and ANQGSEA. CDR3 length: 14 amino acids. The DNA for the CDR3 is TGCAGCGCCGGTCAGGGACTAGCGGGGTATGAGCAGTTCTTC. As protein: CSAGQGLAGYEQFF.

This chain connects TRBV6-1 to TRBJ1-2, with 7 bases matching TRBD1. V shed 6 bases and J 5 bases; nucleotides not matched to a gene: 6. From germline, CDR1 is MNHNS and CDR2 SASEGT. The CDR3 runs to 13 residues. CDR3 sequence: CASRNTGEYGYTF. The CDR3 region has the DNA TGTGCCAGCAGGAATACAGGGGAGTATGGCTACACCTTC.

J is TRBJ2-7 and V is TRBV7-2; the D gene is possibly TRBD1 (5 bases). The germline V gene has CDR1 SGHTA and CDR2 FQGNSA. This CDR3 spans 15 amino acids. Trimming stripped 7 bases from V and 0 bases from J, with 16 bases between. The DNA for the CDR3 is TGTGCCAGCACCCGACAGCCAGGTAGCTCCTACGAGCAGTACTTC. The encoded protein is CASTRQPGSSYEQYF.

This rearrangement joins TRBV21-1 to TRBJ1-1; the D call TRBD1 from the table was never checked on the DNA. TRBV21-1 is flagged as a pseudogene. This CDR3 is built from 16 residues. The chain's CDR3 is CASGRQGTVRYTEAFF. As DNA, the CDR3 is TGTGCCAGCGGAAGACAGGGCACCGTCCGGTACACTGAAGCTTTCTTT.

This chain uses TRBV5-1 with TRBJ2-7, with 11 nucleotides matching TRBD2. The V gene's germline CDR1 is SGHRS and CDR2 YFSETQ. J lost 2 bases, V lost 0 bases, and 10 bases had no gene match. The CDR3 has 18 amino acids. In DNA form, the CDR3 reads TGCGCCAGCAGCTTGGTAGCCCCCGGGACTAGCGGAACCTACGAGCAGTACTTC. Its protein product is CASSLVAPGTSGTYEQYF.

There are a few counts of this clone. The chain links TRBV19 to TRBJ1-5; D is unresolved. The length of the CDR3 is 16 residues. Trimming left V 1 base short and J 6 bases short, with 16 bases between. Germline V gene sequence: CDR1 LNHDA, CDR2 SQIVND (reference sequence). CDR3 residues: CASSIVRLVRGQPQHF. The CDR3 coding sequence is TGTGCCAGTAGTATAGTTCGGTTAGTCCGCGGTCAGCCCCAGCATTTT.